This T cell receptor (beta chain) was found in a study of T cells in Graves' hyperthyroidism and ophthalmopathy (dated by TCRdb to the late 2010s). Describing the broader study: Peripheral blood samples were taken at initial diagnosis, before any treatment was given. A discovery cohort of about 95 patients, approximately 45 with Graves' ophthalmopathy and over 55 with stable Graves' hyperthyroidism, was used to find distinguishing TCR V-J signatures. Prospective prediction of ophthalmopathy was tested in an independent validation cohort of 18 to 20 hyperthyroidism patients and 15 to 17 patients who later progressed to ophthalmopathy. The 75 to 100 discovery patients were randomly divided into training and test sets at a 7:3 ratio. In six Graves' hyperthyroidism patients, the study also compared T-cell repertoires from thyroid tissue with T-cell repertoires from blood. Following sampling, methimazole starting at 30 mg daily was given to hyperthyroidism patients, and high-dose intravenous methylprednisolone was given to ophthalmopathy patients. TCR Vbeta CDR3 sequencing of roughly 140 peripheral blood samples (about 45 ophthalmopathy, 70 to 85 hyperthyroidism and about 17 progressor patients) is reported in the paper. Points the paper makes about the study in general: In validation, the model predicted progression to ophthalmopathy with 55% to 71% sensitivity and 72% to 75% specificity, a median of around 6.6 months before onset. Sample size was not statistically predetermined, and investigators were not blinded to group allocation. In cross-validation, a model built on a 13 V-J signature told ophthalmopathy apart from stable hyperthyroidism with roughly 87% sensitivity and 81% to 82% specificity, and in testing the same model reached 80%/75%. Most expanded thyroid clonotypes (frequency above 0.001) were also detected in blood, a finding suggesting that blood repertoires may reflect thyroid immune responses.

Amplification of TCR beta CDR3 regions was carried out from RNA transcripts. The TCR CDR3 was subjected to a first round of RT-PCR using the HTBI primer set and the Qiagen OneStep RT-PCR kit. A second multiplex PCR round built the libraries, followed by size selection and purification. Sequencing of the libraries was done on an Illumina HiSeq2000 using paired-end 100 bp reads. As for the original processing: SOAPnuke was used to process the raw data, removing reads that contained adapters or uncalled bases, had a mean Phred below 15, or lacked an exact match to the constant primer or identifier. COPE v1.2.5 was used to merge high-quality paired reads, and clonotypes were defined as unique nucleotide sequences. MiTCR v1.1 was used to align clonotypes to the IMGT TRBV, TRBD and TRBJ reference segments. Analysis was restricted to V-J combinations with a frequency above 0.0001, which covered roughly 99% of repertoires. A TCS score was defined as the ratio between F50 (clonal expansion) and ExV (chaos), using BLOSUM62-based TCRdist between CDR3 peptides within each V-J. Welch's t-statistics and random forest reduced approximately 520 V-J features to under 15, which were used in a naive Bayes classifier (R e1071). TCRdb reprocessed the public reads (quality trimming at Q25 with fastp, clone calling with MiXCR) and kept in-frame beta chains. Rows are unified per CDR3 protein, each entry keeping the most common DNA and genes. TCRdb's processing, not the authors' own work, is the source of the V and J calls. This sample gives roughly 630,000 distinct CDR3 sequences in total; less than 20% of them show up just once. Roughly 6.6% of the sample comes from the top ten.

The germline V gene specifies SGHTA as CDR1 and FQGTGA as CDR2. Reading from cysteine to phenylalanine, the CDR3 counts 14 amino acids. Here the CDR3 DNA is all that survives: 42 bases in frame from base 1. Cut back by 5 bases and 7 bases, the V and J ends lie 15 bases apart. A patient counted as having stable Graves' hyperthyroidism if no progression to ophthalmopathy occurred over 18 months of follow-up. The hyperthyroidism patients were between 18 and 65 years old and newly diagnosed, with a disease duration of less than 2 months. Patients with uncontrolled infections, other autoimmune diseases, pregnancy or lactation were excluded. Diagnoses were based on clinical symptoms, serum thyroxine and TRAb, thyroid ultrasound and orbital computed tomography. PBMCs were isolated from 10 ml of fresh peripheral blood by Ficoll-Paque density gradient centrifugation. Trizol reagent was used to extract total RNA, and RNA quality was then checked on an Agilent 2100 Bioanalyzer.

This clonotype came up a few times. The clone's antigen remains unknown. No base qualities exist here, and no much larger clone lies one base off it. The sequenced sample consisted of blood. The rearrangement combines TRBV7-3 with TRBJ2-1; the D gene cannot be resolved reliably. The receptor was isolated from a young woman with Graves' hyperthyroidism. The DNA is as follows: TGTGCCAGCAGCCCGCAGGTGGTGCCTAATGAGCAGTTCTTC. Its protein product is CASSPQVVPNEQFF.